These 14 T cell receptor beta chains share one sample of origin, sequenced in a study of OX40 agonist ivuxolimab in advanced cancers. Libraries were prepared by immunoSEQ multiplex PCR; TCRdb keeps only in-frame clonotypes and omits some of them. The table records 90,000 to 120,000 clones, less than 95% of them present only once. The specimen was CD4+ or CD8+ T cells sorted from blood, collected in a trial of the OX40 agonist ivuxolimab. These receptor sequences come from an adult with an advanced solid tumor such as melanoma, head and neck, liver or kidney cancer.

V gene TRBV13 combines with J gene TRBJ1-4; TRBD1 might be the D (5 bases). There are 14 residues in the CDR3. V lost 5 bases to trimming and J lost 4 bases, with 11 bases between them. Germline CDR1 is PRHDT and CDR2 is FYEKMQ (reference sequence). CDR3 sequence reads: CASSLGRINEKLFF. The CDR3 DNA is TGTGCCAGCAGCCTGGGACGGATTAATGAAAAACTGTTTTTT.

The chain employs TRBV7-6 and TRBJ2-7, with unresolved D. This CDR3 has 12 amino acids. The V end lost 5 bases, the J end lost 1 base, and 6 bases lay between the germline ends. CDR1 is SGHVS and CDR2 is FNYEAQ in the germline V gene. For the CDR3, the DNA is TGTGCCAGCAGCCAAGATTCCTACGAGCAGTACTTC. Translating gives CASSQDSYEQYF.

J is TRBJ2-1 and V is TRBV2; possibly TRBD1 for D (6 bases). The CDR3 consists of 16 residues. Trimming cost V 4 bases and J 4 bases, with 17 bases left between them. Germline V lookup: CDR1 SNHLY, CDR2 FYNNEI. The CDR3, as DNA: TGTGCCAGCAGTGTCGACCCGGGACAATCGTACAATGAGCAGTTCTTC. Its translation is CASSVDPGQSYNEQFF. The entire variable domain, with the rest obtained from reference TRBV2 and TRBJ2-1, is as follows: EPEVTQTPSHQVTQMGQEVILRCVPISNHLYFYWYRQILGQKVEFLVSFYNNEISEKSEIFDDQFSVERPDGSNFTLKIRSTKLEDSAMYFCASSVDPGQSYNEQFFGPGTRLTVL.

In DNA form, the CDR3 reads TGTGCCAGTAGCAAGGGACAGGGCGCCCCGTACTTC. As protein: CASSKGQGAPYF. The chain uses TRBV19 and TRBJ2-7; TRBD1 aligns across 9 bases. Germline trimming cut 6 bases from V and 12 bases from J; bases unmatched to any gene: 9. The CDR3 consists of 12 residues. Germline CDR1 reads LNHDA; CDR2 reads SQIVND (reference sequence).

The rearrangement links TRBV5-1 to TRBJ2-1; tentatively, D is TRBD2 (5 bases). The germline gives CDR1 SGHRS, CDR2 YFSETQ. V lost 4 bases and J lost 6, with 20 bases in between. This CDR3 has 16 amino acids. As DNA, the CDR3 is TGCGCCAGCAGCACCCTCGGGCTAGACTACGGCAATGAGCAGTTCTTC. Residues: CASSTLGLDYGNEQFF.

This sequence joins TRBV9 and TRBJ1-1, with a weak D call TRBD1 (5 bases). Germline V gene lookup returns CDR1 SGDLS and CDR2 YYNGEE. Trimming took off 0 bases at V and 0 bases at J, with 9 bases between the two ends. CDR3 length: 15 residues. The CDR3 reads CASSVGGRLNTEAFF. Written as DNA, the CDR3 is TGTGCCAGCAGCGTAGGGGGCAGGTTGAACACTGAAGCTTTCTTT.

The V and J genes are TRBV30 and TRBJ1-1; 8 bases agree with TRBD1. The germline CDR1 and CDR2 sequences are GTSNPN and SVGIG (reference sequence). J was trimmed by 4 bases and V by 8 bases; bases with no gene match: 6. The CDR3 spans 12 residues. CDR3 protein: CAGGQETTEAFF. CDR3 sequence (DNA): TGTGCCGGGGGACAGGAGACCACTGAAGCTTTCTTT.

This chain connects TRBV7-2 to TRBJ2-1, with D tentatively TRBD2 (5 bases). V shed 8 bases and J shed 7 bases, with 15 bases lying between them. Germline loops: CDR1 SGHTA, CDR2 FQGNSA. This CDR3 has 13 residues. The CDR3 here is CASSRWAGNEQFF. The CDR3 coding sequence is TGTGCCAGCTCCCGTTGGGCGGGTAATGAGCAGTTCTTC. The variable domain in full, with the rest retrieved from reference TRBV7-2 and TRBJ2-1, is GAGVSQSPSNKVTEKGKDVELRCDPISGHTALYWYRQSLGQGLEFLIYFQGNSAPDKSGLPSDRFSAERTGGSVSTLTIQRTQQEDSAVYLCASSRWAGNEQFFGPGTRLTVL.

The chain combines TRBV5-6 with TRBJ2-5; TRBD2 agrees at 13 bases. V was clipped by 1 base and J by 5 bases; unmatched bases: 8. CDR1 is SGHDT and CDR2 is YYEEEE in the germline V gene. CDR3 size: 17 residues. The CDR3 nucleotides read TGTGCCAGCAGCTTGAGGACTAGCGGGAGTGGGCTCGAGACCCAGTACTTC. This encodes CASSLRTSGSGLETQYF.

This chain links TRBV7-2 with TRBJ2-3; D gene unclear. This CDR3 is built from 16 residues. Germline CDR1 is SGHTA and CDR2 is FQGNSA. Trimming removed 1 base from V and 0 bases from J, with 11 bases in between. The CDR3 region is CASSLGGRASTDTQYF. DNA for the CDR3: TGTGCCAGCAGCTTAGGCGGCAGAGCTAGCACAGATACGCAGTATTTT.

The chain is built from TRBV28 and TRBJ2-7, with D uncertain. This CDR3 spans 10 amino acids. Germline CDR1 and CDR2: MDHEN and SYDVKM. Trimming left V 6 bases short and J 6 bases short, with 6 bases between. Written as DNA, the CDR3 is TGTGCCAGCAGGTCAGCCGAGCAGTACTTC. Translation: CASRSAEQYF.

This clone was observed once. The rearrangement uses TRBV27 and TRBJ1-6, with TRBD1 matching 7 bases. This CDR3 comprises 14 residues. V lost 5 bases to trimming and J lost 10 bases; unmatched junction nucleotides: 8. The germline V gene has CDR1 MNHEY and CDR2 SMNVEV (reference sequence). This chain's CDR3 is CASSLTGVGSPLHF. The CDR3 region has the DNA TGTGCCAGCAGTCTAACAGGGGTGGGATCACCCCTCCACTTT.

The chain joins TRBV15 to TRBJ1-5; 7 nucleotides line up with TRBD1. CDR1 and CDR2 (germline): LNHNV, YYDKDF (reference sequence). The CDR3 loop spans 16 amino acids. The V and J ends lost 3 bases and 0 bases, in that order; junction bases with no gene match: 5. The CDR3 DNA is TGTGCCACCAGCAGGGGCACAGGGGATAGCAATCAGCCCCAGCATTTT. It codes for CATSRGTGDSNQPQHF.

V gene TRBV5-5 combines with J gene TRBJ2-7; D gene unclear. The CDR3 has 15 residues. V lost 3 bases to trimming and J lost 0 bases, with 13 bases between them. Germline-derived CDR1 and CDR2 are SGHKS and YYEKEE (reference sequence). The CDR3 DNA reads TGTGCCAGCAGCTGGACGGGTGTGAGCTCCTACGAGCAGTACTTC. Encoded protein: CASSWTGVSSYEQYF.